One and the same sample provided the 10 T cell receptor beta chains below, sequenced in a study of human T cells and chemical hapten exposure. TCRdb fed the RACE reads into MiXCR, producing one record per CDR3 protein. The data contain about 89,000 distinct CDR3 sequences, 10% to 13% of them singletons. Noted time point: pre-sensitization, week 0. The treatment is: therapeutic diphenylcyclopropenone sensitization with weekly scalp DPC. Sequencing used whole blood, obtained in connection with sensitization to the hapten diphenylcyclopropenone (DPC). Receptors originate from a woman in her sixties with alopecia areata. Some clones in this sample may be carry-over from other donors' samples.

This clonotype was seen repeatedly, ten times or more. The chain couples TRBV30 to TRBJ2-6; D unclear. V lost 1 base, J lost 1 base, and 5 bases lay in between. The CDR3 is 14 residues long. CDR1 and CDR2 from the germline V gene are GTSNPN and SVGIG (reference sequence). CDR3 nucleotides: TGTGCCTGGAGTGAAGGATCTGGGGCCAACGTCCTGACTTTC. Its protein product is CAWSEGSGANVLTF.

At least ten counts were recorded for this clonotype. The chain employs TRBV30 and TRBJ2-4; D may be TRBD2 (6 bases). CDR3 length: 15 amino acids. Looked up from germline, CDR1 is GTSNPN and CDR2 is SVGIG (reference sequence). V lost 0 bases and J lost 6, with 15 bases in between. CDR3 sequence (DNA): TGTGCCTGGAGTGTACAAGGAGGGCTTAGAAACATTCAGTACTTC. Encoded protein: CAWSVQGGLRNIQYF.

This clonotype showed up many times. The genes are TRBV18 and TRBJ1-6, with D perhaps TRBD1 (5 bases). The CDR3 is 16 amino acids. V was trimmed by 4 bases and J by 6 bases, leaving 16 bases between them. CDR1 and CDR2 from the germline V gene are KGHSH and LQKENI. CDR3 in amino acids: CASSLSPGTTNSPLHF. CDR3 bases: TGTGCCAGCTCACTTTCTCCCGGGACTACTAATTCACCCCTCCACTTT.

The rearrangement joins TRBV19 to TRBJ1-5; 12 nucleotides line up with TRBD1. Germline-derived CDR1 and CDR2 are LNHDA and SQIVND (reference sequence). The CDR3 sequence is 17 residues long. V shed 8 bases and J 1 base; nucleotides not matched to a gene: 9. This CDR3 is CASHGTGGHWSNQPQHF. The DNA of the CDR3 is TGTGCCAGTCACGGGACAGGGGGCCATTGGAGCAATCAGCCCCAGCATTTT.

The CDR3 DNA reads TGTGCCATCAACCGGGACACCAGATCCTACGAGCAGTACTTC. As protein: CAINRDTRSYEQYF. This sequence joins TRBV10-3 and TRBJ2-7; D possibly corresponds to TRBD1 (6 bases). The germline V gene encodes CDR1 ENHRY and CDR2 SYGVKD. The CDR3 consists of 14 residues. V dropped 7 bases and J dropped 1 base, with 14 bases sitting between them.

This clonotype was observed at least ten times. J is TRBJ1-6 and V is TRBV20-1; 8 bases are a match to TRBD1. V shed 1 base, J shed 5 bases, and the junction held 7 bases outside the gene matches. CDR3 length: 16 amino acids. The germline gives CDR1 DFQATT, CDR2 SNEGSKA (reference sequence). CDR3 sequence: CSARARTGNDNSPLHF. CDR3 sequence (DNA): TGCAGTGCTAGAGCAAGGACAGGGAACGATAATTCACCCCTCCACTTT.

This clonotype occurred a few times. V usage is TRBV2 and J usage is TRBJ2-7, with D tentatively TRBD1 (5 bases). Germline V gene lookup returns CDR1 SNHLY and CDR2 FYNNEI. The CDR3 extends over 14 amino acids. The ends were cut back, 11 bases at V and 5 bases at J, with 22 bases in the middle. Written as DNA, the CDR3 is TGTGCCTCTAGTAGGGGTGGATCCCTCGACGAGCAGTACTTC. It specifies CASSRGGSLDEQYF.

This clonotype was seen more than once but under ten times. The V call is TRBV7-2, the J call TRBJ2-1; D is uncertain. Germline-derived CDR1 and CDR2 are SGHTA and FQGNSA. The CDR3 has 10 residues. Between the trimmed V and J ends, which lost 5 bases and 8 bases, there was a span of 4 bases. The CDR3 DNA reads as TGTGCCAGCAGCAAGTATGAGCAGTTCTTC. This encodes CASSKYEQFF.

This chain connects TRBV5-1 to TRBJ2-7; D remains unclear. The CDR3 totals 14 residues. The V gene's germline CDR1 is SGHRS and CDR2 YFSETQ. V was clipped by 1 base and J by 0 bases, with 8 bases between them. The CDR3 reads CASSLSQNSYEQYF. DNA for the CDR3: TGCGCCAGCAGCTTGAGCCAGAACTCCTACGAGCAGTACTTC.

This clonotype appeared many times. The J gene is TRBJ2-5, the V gene TRBV20-1, with 7 bases fitting TRBD1. Trimming at V came to 0 bases and at J to 2 bases, leaving 9 bases not matched to a gene. Germline V gene lookup returns CDR1 DFQATT and CDR2 SNEGSKA (reference sequence). There are 16 residues in the CDR3. The CDR3 DNA follows: TGCAGTGCTAGAGAACCTGAGGGACAGACACAAGAGACCCAGTACTTC. Protein: CSAREPEGQTQETQYF.